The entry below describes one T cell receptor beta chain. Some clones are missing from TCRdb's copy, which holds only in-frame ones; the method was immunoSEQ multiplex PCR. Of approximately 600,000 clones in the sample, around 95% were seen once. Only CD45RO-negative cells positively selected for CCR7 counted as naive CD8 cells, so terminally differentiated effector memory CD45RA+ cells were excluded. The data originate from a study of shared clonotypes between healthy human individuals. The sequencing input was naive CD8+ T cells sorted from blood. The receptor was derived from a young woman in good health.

The CDR3 is CASSRNRKSQSRANVLTF. The CDR3 DNA sequence: TGTGCCAGTAGTCGAAATAGGAAATCACAAAGTCGGGCCAACGTCCTGACTTTC. The V gene is TRBV19, the J gene TRBJ2-6; D unresolved. Trimming left V 5 bases short and J 5 bases short, with 22 bases between. Looked up from germline, CDR1 is LNHDA and CDR2 is SQIVND (reference sequence). The CDR3 is made up of 18 amino acids.